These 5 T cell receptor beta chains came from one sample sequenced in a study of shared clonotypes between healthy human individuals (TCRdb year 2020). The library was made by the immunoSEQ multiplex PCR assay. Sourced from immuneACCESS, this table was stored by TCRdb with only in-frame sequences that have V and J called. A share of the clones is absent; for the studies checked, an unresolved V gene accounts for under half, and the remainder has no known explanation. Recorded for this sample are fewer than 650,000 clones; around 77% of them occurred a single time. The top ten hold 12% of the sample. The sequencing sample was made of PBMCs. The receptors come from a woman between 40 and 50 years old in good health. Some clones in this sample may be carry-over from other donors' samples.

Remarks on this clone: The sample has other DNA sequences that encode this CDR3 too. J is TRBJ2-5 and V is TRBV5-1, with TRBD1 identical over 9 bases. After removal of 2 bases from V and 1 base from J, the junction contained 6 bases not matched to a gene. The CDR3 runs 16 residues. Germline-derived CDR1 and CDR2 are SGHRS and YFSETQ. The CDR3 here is CASSLGQGSTQETQYF. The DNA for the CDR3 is TGCGCCAGCAGCTTAGGACAGGGGAGTACCCAAGAGACCCAGTACTTC.

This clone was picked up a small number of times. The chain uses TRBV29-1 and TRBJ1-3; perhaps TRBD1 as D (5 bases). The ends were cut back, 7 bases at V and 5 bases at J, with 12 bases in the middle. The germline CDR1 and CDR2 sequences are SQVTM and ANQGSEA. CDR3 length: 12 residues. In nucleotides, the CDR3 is TGCAGCGGTAGGGGAGGAAGAAACACCATATATTTT. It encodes CSGRGGRNTIYF.

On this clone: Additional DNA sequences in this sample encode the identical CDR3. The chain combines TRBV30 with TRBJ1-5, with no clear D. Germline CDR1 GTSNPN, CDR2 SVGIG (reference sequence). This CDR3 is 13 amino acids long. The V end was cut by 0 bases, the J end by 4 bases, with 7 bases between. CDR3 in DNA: TGTGCCTGGAGTGTAGGAGGGAATCAGCCCCAGCATTTT. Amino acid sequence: CAWSVGGNQPQHF.

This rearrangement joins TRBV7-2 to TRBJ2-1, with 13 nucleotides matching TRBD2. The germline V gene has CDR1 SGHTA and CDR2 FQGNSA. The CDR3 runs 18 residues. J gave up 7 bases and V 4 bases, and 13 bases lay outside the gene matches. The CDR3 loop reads CASSSRERRLAGGNEQFF. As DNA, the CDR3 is TGTGCCAGCAGCTCCAGGGAGCGGAGACTAGCGGGAGGAAATGAGCAGTTCTTC.

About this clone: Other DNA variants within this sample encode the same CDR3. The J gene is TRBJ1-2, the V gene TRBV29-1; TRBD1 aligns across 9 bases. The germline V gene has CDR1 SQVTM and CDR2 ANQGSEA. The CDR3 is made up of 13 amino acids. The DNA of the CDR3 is TGCACTACGGGGACAGGGTCGGACTATGGCTACACCTTC. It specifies CTTGTGSDYGYTF.